The 20 T cell receptor beta chains below all came from one sample that was sequenced in a study of T cells after yellow fever vaccination. TCRdb itself ran the 5' RACE reads through MiXCR, one entry per CDR3 protein. The data contain more than 300,000 distinct CDR3 sequences, around 6.8% of them seen just once; the ten biggest clones take up roughly a sixth. The material sequenced was PBMCs, taken roughly seven weeks after the first yellow fever vaccination. The receptor set was obtained from a man between 18 and 35 years old who received the YFV17D yellow fever vaccine.

This clonotype was found a few times. This chain uses TRBV7-6 with TRBJ2-1; D is uncertain. V lost 8 bases and J lost 1, with 12 bases in between. The CDR3 consists of 14 residues. Per germline, CDR1 SGHVS and CDR2 FNYEAQ. CDR3 in amino acids: CASGSSGSYNEQFF. CDR3 DNA: TGTGCCAGCGGTTCTTCCGGTTCCTACAATGAGCAGTTCTTC.

In its sample, this clonotype was seen a few times. The J gene is TRBJ1-6, the V gene TRBV12-3 or TRBV12-4; the match to TRBD1 covers 9 bases. The CDR3 is made up of 14 amino acids. V lost 5 bases to trimming and J lost 9 bases; unmatched junction nucleotides: 5. CDR3 sequence (DNA): TGTGCCAGCAGTGGGACAGGGATGATTTCACCCCTCCACTTT. Residues: CASSGTGMISPLHF.

The chain is built from TRBV19 and TRBJ1-2; TRBD1 matches 7 bases. Germline V lookup: CDR1 LNHDA, CDR2 SQIVND (reference sequence). With 5 bases clipped from V and 0 bases from J, the junction kept 12 bases outside the gene matches. This CDR3 region has 17 residues. In DNA form, the CDR3 reads TGTGCCAGTAGTTCCCGGACAGGTTATTGGGCTAACTATGGCTACACCTTC. Amino acids: CASSSRTGYWANYGYTF.

This chain joins TRBV27 and TRBJ1-5; D is uncertain. V gave up 2 bases and J gave up 5 bases, with 10 bases separating them. Per germline, CDR1 MNHEY and CDR2 SMNVEV (reference sequence). The CDR3 totals 14 residues. This chain's CDR3 is CASSLKRRDQPQHF. CDR3 sequence (DNA): TGTGCCAGCAGTTTAAAAAGGAGGGATCAGCCCCAGCATTTT.

The CDR3 here is CASSPSGGAVGETQYF. CDR3 nucleotide sequence: TGTGCCAGCAGCCCTAGCGGGGGGGCCGTCGGTGAGACCCAGTACTTC. The chain combines TRBV7-3 with TRBJ2-5; 12 bases map to TRBD2. In germline, CDR1 is SGHTA, CDR2 FQGTGA. The CDR3 has 16 amino acids. With 5 bases clipped from V and 5 bases from J, the junction kept 9 bases outside the gene matches.

This chain connects TRBV5-1 to TRBJ2-2; no clear D. The germline gives CDR1 SGHRS, CDR2 YFSETQ. The CDR3 has 14 residues. The V end was cut by 0 bases, the J end by 4 bases, with 7 bases between. CDR3 amino acids: CASSLGHTTGELFF. The CDR3 DNA is TGCGCCAGCAGCTTGGGACACACCACCGGGGAGCTGTTTTTT.

This clonotype showed up just a few times. V gene TRBV6-2 or TRBV6-3 combines with J gene TRBJ2-3, with 13 positions matching TRBD2. Germline V gene lookup returns CDR1 MNHEY and CDR2 SVGEGT. This CDR3 has 18 residues. The ends lost 2 bases at V and 5 bases at J; junction bases unmatched: 10. The CDR3: CASSYNPTSGGAEDTQYF. In DNA form, the CDR3 reads TGTGCCAGCAGTTACAACCCTACTAGCGGGGGGGCGGAAGATACGCAGTATTTT.

This clonotype was seen repeatedly, ten times or more. The V call is TRBV12-3 or TRBV12-4, the J call TRBJ2-2; 9 nucleotides align to TRBD1. CDR3 length equals 14 residues. With V trimmed by 5 bases and J by 5 bases, 3 bases remained unmatched. The CDR3 region is CASSGGQGTGELFF. CDR3 sequence (DNA): TGTGCCAGCAGTGGGGGACAGGGAACCGGGGAGCTGTTTTTT.

This clonotype was observed many times. V gene TRBV7-2 combines with J gene TRBJ1-5; TRBD1 is a possible D gene (5 bases). Germline CDR1 SGHTA, CDR2 FQGNSA. Trimming left V 1 base short and J 5 bases short, with 12 bases between. The CDR3 loop spans 15 amino acids. In nucleotides, the CDR3 is TGTGCCAGCAGCTTAGATCGGACACATTATCAGCCCCAGCATTTT. This translates into CASSLDRTHYQPQHF.

This clonotype was picked up many times. This chain links TRBV12-3 or TRBV12-4 with TRBJ1-1; 7 bases are shared with TRBD1. V shed 6 bases and J 10 bases; nucleotides not matched to a gene: 11. The CDR3 is made up of 13 amino acids. The CDR3 DNA reads as TGTGCCAGCAGGGGGACCACAGGGGTGATAGCTTTCTTT. Residues: CASRGTTGVIAFF.

This clonotype was recorded a few times. The rearrangement uses TRBV3-1 and TRBJ1-1; 7 bases are a match to TRBD1. J was trimmed by 4 bases and V by 1 base; bases with no gene match: 6. Germline CDR1 and CDR2: LGHDT and YNNKEL (reference sequence). The CDR3 is 15 amino acids. The CDR3 reads CASSQGTGAATEAFF. The CDR3 coding sequence is TGTGCCAGCAGCCAAGGAACAGGGGCGGCCACTGAAGCTTTCTTT.

Notes on this clonotype: A read error likely explains this, since a far larger clone differs by one base. The chain is built from TRBV5-6 and TRBJ2-1; D may be TRBD2 (6 bases). Deletions cut 4 bases from V and 5 bases from J, with 13 bases between. The CDR3 is 14 amino acids. CDR1 and CDR2 (germline): SGHDT, YYEEEE. The CDR3: CASSPGGRHNEQFF. CDR3 DNA sequence: TGTGCCAGCAGCCCCGGGGGACGGCACAATGAGCAGTTCTTC.

This clonotype was observed a few times. J is TRBJ1-1 and V is TRBV7-9; D may be TRBD1 (6 bases). CDR3 size: 17 residues. Trimming took off 2 bases at V and 4 bases at J, with 20 bases between the two ends. The germline gives CDR1 SEHNR, CDR2 FQNEAQ (reference sequence). The DNA for the CDR3 is TGTGCCAGCAGCTTATTTTGGGGGCTAATGACGGGCACTGAAGCTTTCTTT. It specifies CASSLFWGLMTGTEAFF.

Many counts were recorded for this clonotype. CDR3 sequence (DNA): TGCGCCAGCAGCTTGTCGGCTAGCGGGGGTTCGGAGACCCAGTACTTC. Its translation: CASSLSASGGSETQYF. The genes are TRBV5-1 and TRBJ2-5; 10 bases agree with TRBD2. CDR1 is SGHRS, CDR2 YFSETQ, per germline. The CDR3 has 16 amino acids. V gave up 1 base and J gave up 5 bases; unmatched junction bases: 8.

Remarks on this clonotype: A much larger clone differs by one base, so this may be a read error. The J gene is TRBJ1-4, the V gene TRBV6-1; a weak D match, TRBD1 (6 bases). The CDR3 runs 14 residues. The germline CDR1 and CDR2 sequences are MNHNS and SASEGT. The ends were cut back, 7 bases at V and 7 bases at J, with 16 bases in the middle. The CDR3 sequence: CASMTTGHGEKLFF. The CDR3 DNA reads TGTGCCAGCATGACAACAGGGCACGGTGAAAAACTGTTTTTT.

This clonotype showed up many times. The V and J genes are TRBV28 and TRBJ1-5; D gene unclear. V was clipped by 6 bases and J by 4 bases, with 13 bases between them. This CDR3 has 14 amino acids. Germline CDR1 and CDR2: MDHEN and SYDVKM. The CDR3 is CASRQGGVNQPQHF. In DNA, the CDR3 is TGTGCCAGCAGACAAGGTGGGGTAAATCAGCCCCAGCATTTT.

The chain joins TRBV6-5 to TRBJ2-1; TRBD2 is a possible D gene (7 bases). V shed 0 bases and J shed 4 bases, with 13 bases lying between them. Germline assignment: CDR1 MNHEY and CDR2 SVGAGI. The CDR3 consists of 16 residues. CDR3 region: CASSYSFGGLYNEQFF. For the CDR3, the DNA is TGTGCCAGCAGTTACTCGTTCGGGGGGCTTTACAATGAGCAGTTCTTC.

The chain uses TRBV4-3 and TRBJ2-1, with D unclear. The CDR3 consists of 18 residues. Germline lookup yields CDR1 LGHNA and CDR2 YSLEER. Trimming shortened V by 0 bases and J by 1 base, and 16 bases separated the two germline ends. CDR3 sequence (DNA): TGCGCCAGCAGCCAAGATACTGCAGAACCTATTTCCTACAATGAGCAGTTCTTC. Translated, it gives CASSQDTAEPISYNEQFF.

The J gene is TRBJ2-1, the V gene TRBV29-1; TRBD2 aligns across 11 bases. The CDR3 has 16 amino acids. From germline, CDR1 is SQVTM and CDR2 ANQGSEA. The J segment lost 7 bases and the V segment lost 6 bases, leaving 14 bases of the junction unmatched. DNA for the CDR3: TGCAGCGTAAGACAGGCGACTAGCGGGGCGCGGAATGAGCAGTTCTTC. It translates to CSVRQATSGARNEQFF.

V usage is TRBV19 and J usage is TRBJ1-5, with D unclear. Trimming cost V 4 bases and J 7 bases, with 11 bases left between them. This CDR3 region has 13 residues. Germline values: CDR1 LNHDA, CDR2 SQIVND (reference sequence). In DNA, the CDR3 is TGTGCCAGTAGTAAGGTTAGTTGGCAGCCCCAGCATTTT. Translated, it gives CASSKVSWQPQHF.